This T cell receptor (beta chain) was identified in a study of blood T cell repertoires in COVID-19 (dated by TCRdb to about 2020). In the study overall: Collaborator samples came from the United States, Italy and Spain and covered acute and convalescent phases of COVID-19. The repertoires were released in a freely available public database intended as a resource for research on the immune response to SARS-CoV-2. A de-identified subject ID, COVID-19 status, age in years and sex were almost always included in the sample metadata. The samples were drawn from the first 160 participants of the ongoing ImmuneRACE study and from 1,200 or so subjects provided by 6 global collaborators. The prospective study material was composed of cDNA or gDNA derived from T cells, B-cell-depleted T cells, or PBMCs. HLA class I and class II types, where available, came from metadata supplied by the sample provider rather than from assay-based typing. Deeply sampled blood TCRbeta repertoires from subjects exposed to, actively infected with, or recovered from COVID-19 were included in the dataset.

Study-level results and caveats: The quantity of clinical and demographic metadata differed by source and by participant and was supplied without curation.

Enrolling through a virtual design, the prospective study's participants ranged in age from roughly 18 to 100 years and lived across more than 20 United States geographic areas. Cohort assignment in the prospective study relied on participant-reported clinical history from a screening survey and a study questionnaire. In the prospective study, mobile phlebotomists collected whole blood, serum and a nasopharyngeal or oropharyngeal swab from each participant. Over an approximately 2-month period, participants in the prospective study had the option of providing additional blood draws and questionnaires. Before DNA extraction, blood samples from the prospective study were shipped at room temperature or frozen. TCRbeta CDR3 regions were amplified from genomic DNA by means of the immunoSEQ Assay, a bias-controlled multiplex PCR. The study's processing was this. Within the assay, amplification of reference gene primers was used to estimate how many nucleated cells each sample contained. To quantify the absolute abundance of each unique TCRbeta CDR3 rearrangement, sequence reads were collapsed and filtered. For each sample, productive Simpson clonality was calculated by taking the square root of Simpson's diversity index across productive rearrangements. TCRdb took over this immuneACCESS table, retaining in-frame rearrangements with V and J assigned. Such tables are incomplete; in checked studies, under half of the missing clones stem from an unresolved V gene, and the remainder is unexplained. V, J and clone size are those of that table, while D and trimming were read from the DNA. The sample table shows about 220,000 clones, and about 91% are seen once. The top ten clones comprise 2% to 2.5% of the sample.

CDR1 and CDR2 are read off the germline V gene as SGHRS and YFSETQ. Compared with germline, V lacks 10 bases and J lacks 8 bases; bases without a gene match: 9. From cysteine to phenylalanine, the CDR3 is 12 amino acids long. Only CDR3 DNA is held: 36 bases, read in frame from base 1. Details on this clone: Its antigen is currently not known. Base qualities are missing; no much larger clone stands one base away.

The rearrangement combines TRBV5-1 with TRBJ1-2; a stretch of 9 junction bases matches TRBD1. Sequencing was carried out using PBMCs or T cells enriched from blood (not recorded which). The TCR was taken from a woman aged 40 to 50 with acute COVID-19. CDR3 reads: CASRDREGGYTF. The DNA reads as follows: TGCGCCTCCCGGGACAGGGAAGGAGGCTACACCTTC.